This passage covers 11 T cell receptor beta chains from one sample sequenced in a study of blood T cell repertoires in COVID-19. The table came from immunoSEQ multiplex PCR; TCRdb's copy has only in-frame clones and leaves some out. The sample lists over 300,000 clones, 86% occurring once. Input material: peripheral blood. The receptors derive from a woman between 50 and 59 years old with acute or convalescent COVID-19.

CDR3 coding DNA: TGTGCCAGTGCAGGGGCGGATCAGCCCCAGCATTTT. Protein: CASAGADQPQHF. This chain joins TRBV19 and TRBJ1-5, with D tentatively TRBD1 (6 bases). The germline CDR1 and CDR2 sequences are LNHDA and SQIVND (reference sequence). V lost 8 bases and J 5 bases, leaving 10 bases between the germline ends. There are 12 residues in the CDR3.

This clone was counted once. This rearrangement joins TRBV6-5 to TRBJ2-7; 7 bases are a match to TRBD2. This CDR3 comprises 15 residues. Germline CDR1 reads MNHEY; CDR2 reads SVGAGI. V dropped 2 bases and J dropped 2; count of bases not matched to a gene: 6. The CDR3, as DNA: TGTGCCAGCAGTTACGGGGAACTAGCGCCCTACGAGCAGTACTTC. Translation gives CASSYGELAPYEQYF.

CDR3 residues: CASTPRLARGNEQFF. The CDR3 bases are TGTGCCAGCACCCCGAGGCTAGCGAGGGGCAATGAGCAGTTCTTC. The chain couples TRBV28 to TRBJ2-1; weak D call: TRBD2 (6 bases). Trimming took 7 bases from V and 6 from J, leaving 19 bases between them. The CDR3 extends over 15 amino acids. From germline, CDR1 is MDHEN and CDR2 SYDVKM. Using reference TRBV28 and TRBJ2-1 for the parts outside the CDR3, the full variable domain is DVKVTQSSRYLVKRTGEKVFLECVQDMDHENMFWYRQDPGLGLRLIYFSYDVKMKEKGDIPEGYSVSREKKERFSLILESASTNQTSMYLCASTPRLARGNEQFFGPGTRLTVL.

This rearrangement joins TRBV19 to TRBJ1-4, with 7 bases that match TRBD1. Germline trimming cut 6 bases from V and 6 bases from J; bases unmatched to any gene: 10. Per the germline V gene, CDR1 is LNHDA and CDR2 is SQIVND (reference sequence). This CDR3 is 15 amino acids long. CDR3 DNA: TGTGCCAGTAGCGAGGGCGGGACAGTTGATGAAAAACTGTTTTTT. Amino acids: CASSEGGTVDEKLFF.

V and J are TRBV28 and TRBJ2-7; D may be TRBD2 (5 bases). CDR3 length: 14 residues. Per the germline V gene, CDR1 is MDHEN and CDR2 is SYDVKM. V dropped 3 bases and J dropped 3 bases, with 12 bases sitting between them. This CDR3 reads CASSFGGGLYEQYF. CDR3 bases: TGTGCCAGCAGTTTCGGCGGAGGCCTCTACGAGCAGTACTTC.

The J gene is TRBJ1-1, the V gene TRBV7-9; D is perhaps TRBD1 (5 bases). Germline assignment: CDR1 SEHNR and CDR2 FQNEAQ (reference sequence). Trimming took off 3 bases at V and 11 bases at J, with 13 bases between the two ends. The CDR3 extends over 12 amino acids. This CDR3 is CASSLAEAGAFF. The CDR3 nucleotides read TGTGCCAGCAGCTTGGCCGAGGCAGGGGCTTTCTTT.

The chain employs TRBV29-1 and TRBJ1-2; 10 bases match TRBD1. This CDR3 is 13 amino acids long. Germline V gives CDR1 SQVTM, CDR2 ANQGSEA. V lost 6 bases to trimming and J lost 5 bases; unmatched junction nucleotides: 6. The CDR3 protein is CSVRTGGGYGYTF. The CDR3 DNA reads as TGCAGCGTCCGGACAGGGGGAGGGTATGGCTACACCTTC.

The CDR3 reads CATRLAGGSNEQYF. The CDR3 DNA follows: TGCGCCACCCGACTAGCGGGAGGGTCCAACGAGCAGTACTTC. The chain uses TRBV5-1 and TRBJ2-7; the match to TRBD2 covers 14 bases. V lost 9 bases to trimming and J lost 5 bases; unmatched junction nucleotides: 7. CDR1 is SGHRS and CDR2 is YFSETQ in the germline V gene. The CDR3 loop spans 14 amino acids.

V is TRBV28 and J is TRBJ1-6, with D possibly matching TRBD1 (5 bases). Trimming took off 9 bases at V and 5 bases at J, with 11 bases between the two ends. The CDR3 consists of 13 residues. CDR1 MDHEN and CDR2 SYDVKM come from the germline V gene. CDR3 sequence: CASSDTNNSPLHF. The CDR3 bases are TGTGCCAGTTCGGACACGAATAATTCACCCCTCCACTTT.

The chain's CDR3 is CASSELIGTEAFF. In DNA, the CDR3 is TGTGCCAGCAGTGAATTGATCGGGACTGAAGCTTTCTTT. The rearrangement uses TRBV6-1 and TRBJ1-1, with D uncertain. Germline V lookup: CDR1 MNHNS, CDR2 SASEGT. The V end was cut by 2 bases, the J end by 5 bases, with 9 bases between. The CDR3 loop spans 13 amino acids.

This clone is a singleton in its sample. The CDR3 spells CASRVSQVLEAFF. CDR3 DNA: TGTGCCAGCAGAGTTTCCCAGGTGCTTGAGGCTTTCTTT. The chain joins TRBV28 to TRBJ1-1; D is undetermined. V shed 6 bases and J shed 11 bases, with 19 bases lying between them. The length of the CDR3 is 13 residues. Germline V gene data show CDR1 as MDHEN and CDR2 as SYDVKM.